The sequence of this T cell receptor (beta chain) was determined in a study of cytomegalovirus exposure and HLA in healthy donors. Study outcomes and limitations: A list of approximately 150 TCR beta chains associated with cytomegalovirus was given.

The CDR3 has 14 amino acids. The V end was cut by 6 bases, the J end by 0 bases, with 12 bases between. Germline CDR1 SGHNT, CDR2 YYREEE (reference sequence). A note on this clone: Antigen: not known.

Some clones are missing from TCRdb's copy, which holds only in-frame ones; the method was immunoSEQ multiplex PCR. Among approximately 88,000 clones listed, roughly 96% were seen once. The chain is built from TRBV5-4 and TRBJ1-1; maybe TRBD1 (5 bases). Sequences were obtained from PBMCs. This clonotype was sampled from a woman aged 18-30 years in good health and CMV-seronegative. The CDR3 is CASTDTGVNTEAFF. DNA for the CDR3: TGTGCCAGCACCGATACAGGAGTGAACACTGAAGCTTTCTTT.